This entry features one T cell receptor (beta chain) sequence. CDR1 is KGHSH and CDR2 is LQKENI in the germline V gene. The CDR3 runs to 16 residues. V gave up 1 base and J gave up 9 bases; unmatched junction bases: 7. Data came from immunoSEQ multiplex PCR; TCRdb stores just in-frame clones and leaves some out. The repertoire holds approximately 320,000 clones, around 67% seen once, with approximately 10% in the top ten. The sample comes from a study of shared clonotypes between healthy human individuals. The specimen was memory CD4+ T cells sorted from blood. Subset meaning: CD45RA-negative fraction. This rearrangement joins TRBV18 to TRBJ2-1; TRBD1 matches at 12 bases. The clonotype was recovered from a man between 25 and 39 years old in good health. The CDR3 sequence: CASSPQWDRGLGEQFF. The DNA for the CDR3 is TGTGCCAGCTCACCACAATGGGACAGGGGGCTTGGTGAGCAGTTCTTC.